The clone carrying this T cell receptor beta chain was counted ten times or more. This sample is drawn from a study of regulatory T cells in long-lasting Graves disease. V shed 2 bases and J shed 4 bases, with 17 bases lying between them. The CDR3 runs to 16 residues. CDR1 is MDHEN, CDR2 SYDVKM, per germline. Construction of the TCR beta libraries employed iRepertoire HTBI primers in conjunction with Arm-PCR of CDR3 regions. TCRdb reprocessed the multiplex PCR reads via MiXCR and lists one record per CDR3 protein. Seen here are roughly 510,000 distinct CDR3 sequences, 15% to 20% observed once, and the top ten hold around 12%. Stated time point: newly diagnosed GD, antithyroid drugs for less than 3 months. PBMC-extracted RNA yielded the TCR library. These data were likewise used in another study, on T cells in Graves' hyperthyroidism and ophthalmopathy.

This receptor was obtained from a man younger than 35 with Graves disease. The specimen comprised peripheral blood mononuclear cells (PBMCs), sampled at new diagnosis, from a patient treated with antithyroid drugs. This chain links TRBV28 with TRBJ1-2, with D uncertain. This CDR3 reads CASSLRNSGPTYGYTF. The CDR3 DNA follows: TGTGCCAGCAGTTTACGCAATTCTGGTCCCACCTATGGCTACACCTTC.